A single sample gave rise to the 21 T cell receptor beta chains below, sequenced in a study of cytomegalovirus exposure and HLA in healthy donors. The PCR contained 60 Vbeta and 13 Jbeta primers. Profiled with immunoSEQ multiplex PCR; TCRdb holds only in-frame clones, not every one. Its clone listing holds about 130,000 clones. The sequenced material came from PBMCs. The receptors derive from a woman aged 60-75 years in good health and CMV-seronegative.

The chain links TRBV27 to TRBJ2-2; TRBD2 matches at 7 bases. This CDR3 is built from 16 residues. Trimming removed 3 bases from V and 1 base from J; junction bases left unmatched: 5. CDR1 is MNHEY and CDR2 is SMNVEV in the germline V gene (reference sequence). The CDR3 region is CASSFSTSRNTGELFF. In DNA form, the CDR3 reads TGTGCCAGCAGTTTCTCGACTAGCAGGAACACCGGGGAGCTGTTTTTT.

V is TRBV4-1 and J is TRBJ1-6, with D perhaps TRBD1 (6 bases). CDR1 is MGHRA, CDR2 YSYEKL, per germline. Trimming left V 1 base short and J 7 bases short, with 8 bases between. The CDR3 extends over 14 amino acids. The CDR3 region is CASSQVTGNSPLHF. CDR3 nucleotides: TGCGCCAGCAGCCAAGTCACAGGGAATTCACCCCTCCACTTT.

The rearrangement uses TRBV12-1 and TRBJ1-6; TRBD1, the table's D call, lacks a check against the DNA. TRBV12-1 is given as a pseudogene. The CDR3 spans 15 residues. The CDR3 DNA reads TGTGCCAGCAGCTTTGTTGACAGGGGAGGGTCACCCCTCCACTTT. Translation gives CASSFVDRGGSPLHF.

The J gene is TRBJ1-2, the V gene TRBV7-9; TRBD1 agrees at 8 bases. Germline V lookup: CDR1 SEHNR, CDR2 FQNEAQ (reference sequence). This CDR3 has 15 residues. The J segment lost 5 bases and the V segment lost 4 bases, leaving 9 bases of the junction unmatched. The CDR3 DNA follows: TGTGCCAGCAGCTCCCAGACAGGGGACCATTATGGCTACACCTTC. It translates to CASSSQTGDHYGYTF.

The chain links TRBV27 to TRBJ1-5; 7 bases fit TRBD1. The CDR3 is 14 amino acids. J gave up 5 bases and V 5 bases, and 6 bases lay outside the gene matches. Germline V gene lookup returns CDR1 MNHEY and CDR2 SMNVEV (reference sequence). The CDR3 coding sequence is TGTGCCAGCAGTCCTAGACAGGGTGATCAGCCCCAGCATTTT. Translation: CASSPRQGDQPQHF.

The rearrangement uses TRBV19 and TRBJ1-1; 7 bases match TRBD1. Germline CDR1 reads LNHDA; CDR2 reads SQIVND (reference sequence). This CDR3 contains 16 residues. V dropped 4 bases and J dropped 0; count of bases not matched to a gene: 8. The CDR3 nucleotides read TGTGCCAGTAGTACCCCGACAGGGTACCTGAACACTGAAGCTTTCTTT. Its translation is CASSTPTGYLNTEAFF.

V is TRBV19 and J is TRBJ1-2, with D unclear. The CDR3 extends over 11 amino acids. V was cut by 3 bases and J by 4 bases, with 3 bases left in between. Germline V lookup: CDR1 LNHDA, CDR2 SQIVND (reference sequence). This CDR3 reads CASSMAYGYTF. The DNA of the CDR3 is TGTGCCAGTAGTATGGCCTATGGCTACACCTTC.

The chain employs TRBV7-3 and TRBJ2-2, with a weak D call TRBD2 (6 bases). Germline V gene lookup returns CDR1 SGHTA and CDR2 FQGTGA. V was shortened by 5 bases and J by 4 bases, with 17 bases between the two germline ends. The length of the CDR3 is 16 residues. For the CDR3, the DNA is TGTGCCAGCAGCCCTGGGTGGAGGGATAGCACCGGGGAGCTGTTTTTT. Translation gives CASSPGWRDSTGELFF.

The genes are TRBV29-1 and TRBJ2-3; 8 bases fit TRBD1. J was trimmed by 0 bases and V by 6 bases; bases with no gene match: 5. Germline V gene data show CDR1 as SQVTM and CDR2 as ANQGSEA. This CDR3 has 14 residues. The CDR3 bases are TGCAGCGTCGCCGGACAGGGCAGCACAGATACGCAGTATTTT. Translating gives CSVAGQGSTDTQYF.

A word on this clone: A read error may account for a junction end that differs from germline. The CDR3 protein is CAWTEGQLNQPPHF. The DNA of the CDR3 is TGTGCCTGGACAGAGGGCCAGCTTAATCAGCCCCCGCATTTT. The chain carries TRBV30 and TRBJ1-5, with no clear D. In germline, CDR1 is GTSNPN, CDR2 SVGIG (reference sequence). This CDR3 has 14 residues.

J is TRBJ1-1 and V is TRBV11-3, with D tentatively TRBD1 (5 bases). With 5 bases removed from V and 0 bases from J, the gap between germline ends came to 13 bases. CDR3 length: 15 amino acids. Germline V CDR1 and CDR2: SGHNT, YENEEA. Here the CDR3 reads CASSDQGEMNTEAFF. For the CDR3, the DNA is TGTGCCAGCAGCGACCAGGGTGAAATGAACACTGAAGCTTTCTTT.

The J gene is TRBJ2-7, the V gene TRBV28, with 9 bases lining up with TRBD1. The germline CDR1 and CDR2 sequences are MDHEN and SYDVKM. CDR3 size: 13 residues. The ends lost 6 bases at V and 4 bases at J; junction bases unmatched: 4. The CDR3 sequence is CASSSDRGYEQYF. The CDR3 coding sequence is TGTGCCAGCAGCTCTGACAGGGGGTACGAGCAGTACTTC.

The V gene is TRBV6-5, the J gene TRBJ1-6; TRBD1 agrees at 7 bases. The junction had 8 bases not matched to a gene; V was cut back by 2 bases and J by 7 bases. The germline gives CDR1 MNHEY, CDR2 SVGAGI. The CDR3 has 16 residues. CDR3: CASSYPRQGGNSPLHF. CDR3 coding DNA: TGTGCCAGCAGTTACCCCCGACAGGGCGGCAATTCACCCCTCCACTTT.

This chain joins TRBV6-6 and TRBJ2-5; the match to TRBD1 covers 9 bases. TRBJ2-7 matches the DNA end more closely, so the J call is doubtful. The CDR3 consists of 15 residues. CDR1 and CDR2 from the germline V gene are MNHNY and SVGAGI (reference sequence). The CDR3 coding sequence is TGTGCCAGCAGTTACTGGTGGGACAGGGTCCACGAGCAGTACTTC. It encodes CASSYWWDRVHEQYF.

The chain is built from TRBV5-6 and TRBJ1-2, with TRBD1 identical over 8 bases. Germline CDR1 SGHDT, CDR2 YYEEEE. The CDR3 is made up of 16 amino acids. J was trimmed by 6 bases and V by 1 base; bases with no gene match: 11. The CDR3 protein is CASSLKFGQGADGYTF. The CDR3, as DNA: TGTGCCAGCAGCTTGAAATTCGGACAGGGAGCAGATGGCTACACCTTC.

V and J are TRBV27 and TRBJ1-1; no clear D gene. With 4 bases removed from V and 5 bases from J, the gap between germline ends came to 17 bases. The CDR3 consists of 15 residues. Germline values: CDR1 MNHEY, CDR2 SMNVEV (reference sequence). The CDR3 sequence: CASSSTLRVWTEAFF. The CDR3 DNA reads TGTGCCAGCAGTTCAACCTTGAGGGTCTGGACTGAAGCTTTCTTT.

As for this clone: The junction and the germline gene differ at one end; a read error may be behind it. This chain joins TRBV7-7 and TRBJ2-7; the match to TRBD2 covers 8 bases. The germline V gene encodes CDR1 SSHAT and CDR2 FNYEAQ (reference sequence). This CDR3 is built from 13 residues. In nucleotides, the CDR3 is TGTGCTAGCAGCATCGCCGGGGGGGACGAGCAGTACTTC. It is translated as CASSIAGGDEQYF.

The gene calls are TRBV7-6 and TRBJ2-1, with 12 bases identical to TRBD2. Germline assignment: CDR1 SGHVS and CDR2 FNYEAQ. The V and J ends lost 5 bases and 4 bases, in that order; junction bases with no gene match: 3. The CDR3 is 15 residues long. The CDR3 sequence: CASSQTSGRYNEQFF. For the CDR3, the DNA is TGTGCCAGCAGCCAAACTAGCGGGAGGTACAATGAGCAGTTCTTC.

The V gene is TRBV28, the J gene TRBJ1-4; D uncertain. Per germline, CDR1 MDHEN and CDR2 SYDVKM. Trimming cost V 9 bases and J 8 bases, with 19 bases left between them. The CDR3 runs 14 residues. The CDR3 loop is CASHPYFKEEKLFF. The CDR3 bases are TGTGCCAGTCATCCCTATTTTAAAGAGGAAAAACTGTTTTTT.

The CDR3 region is CASTAGLAGNEQFF. The DNA of the CDR3 is TGCGCCAGCACCGCGGGACTAGCGGGGAATGAGCAGTTCTTC. This sequence joins TRBV4-1 and TRBJ2-1, with TRBD2 matching over 13 bases. CDR1 is MGHRA and CDR2 is YSYEKL in the germline V gene. The CDR3 is 14 amino acids. The V gene end was trimmed by 7 bases and the J gene end by 7 bases; junction bases not matched to a gene: 4.

The V and J genes are TRBV5-4 and TRBJ1-3; 8 bases agree with TRBD1. Germline V CDR1 and CDR2: SGHNT, YYREEE (reference sequence). V gave up 5 bases and J gave up 0 bases; unmatched junction bases: 4. This CDR3 is 15 amino acids long. The DNA of the CDR3 is TGTGCCAGCAGTCAGGGGGCCGCCTCTGGAAACACCATATATTTT. Its protein product is CASSQGAASGNTIYF. The variable domain in full, with the rest retrieved from reference TRBV5-4 and TRBJ1-3, is ETGVTQSPTHLIKTRGQQVTLRCSSQSGHNTVSWYQQALGQGPQFIFQYYREEENGRGNFPPRFSGLQFPNYSSELNVNALELDDSALYLCASSQGAASGNTIYFGEGSWLTVV.